These 3 T cell receptor beta chains came from one sample sequenced in a study of cytomegalovirus exposure and HLA in healthy donors. Use of 60 Vbeta and 13 Jbeta primers characterized the PCR. Libraries were prepared by immunoSEQ multiplex PCR; TCRdb keeps only in-frame clonotypes and omits some of them. Among 55,000 to 70,000 clones listed, 70% to 80% were seen once. Sequencing input: PBMCs. These receptors all come from a woman aged 55-70 years in good health and CMV-seropositive.

This clone is a singleton in its sample. The CDR3 protein is CASSPGQPEDSPLHF. The CDR3 nucleotides are TGTGCCAGCTCACCAGGCCAGCCGGAGGATTCACCCCTCCACTTT. V gene TRBV18 combines with J gene TRBJ1-6, with D unclear. V gave up 2 bases and J gave up 8 bases, with 13 bases separating them. The CDR3 is 15 residues long. CDR1 and CDR2 from the germline V gene are KGHSH and LQKENI.

The genes are TRBV5-8 and TRBJ2-3, with D possibly being TRBD1 (6 bases). Germline V CDR1 and CDR2: SGHTS, YDEGEE. CDR3 length: 14 amino acids. Trimming took 1 base from V and 4 from J, leaving 10 bases between them. This chain's CDR3 is CASSLKQGSDTQYF. The CDR3 DNA sequence: TGTGCCAGCAGCTTGAAACAGGGCTCAGATACGCAGTATTTT.

This chain joins TRBV10-1 and TRBJ2-1; TRBD2 matches at 9 bases. V dropped 0 bases and J dropped 9; count of bases not matched to a gene: 9. The CDR3 runs 16 residues. Per the germline V gene, CDR1 is WNHNN and CDR2 is SYGVQD (reference sequence). The DNA of the CDR3 is TGCGCCAGCAGTGAGTCGTCGCGGGGGGGGAGAAGTGAGCAGTTCTTC. Protein: CASSESSRGGRSEQFF.